The sample holds many counts of the clone carrying this T cell receptor (beta chain). What it binds is unknown. Using RNA transcripts as the source, TCR beta CDR3 regions were amplified. Initially, a first-round RT-PCR of the TCR CDR3 employed the HTBI primer set. TCRdb redid the calling of the multiplex PCR reads with MiXCR, one entry per CDR3 protein. The data show about 590,000 distinct CDR3 sequences, with 11% to 15% seen just once and roughly 7% held by the top ten. This sample is part of a study of T cells in Graves' hyperthyroidism and ophthalmopathy. Study overall: The initial diagnosis was the point when peripheral blood was collected, ahead of any treatment.

CDR3 length: 14 residues. In germline, CDR1 is SNHLY, CDR2 FYNNEI. V was trimmed by 0 bases and J by 1 base, leaving 6 bases between them. The study's findings and limits: Ophthalmopathy, as predicted by the model, came a median 6.5 months after the prediction.

For ophthalmopathy patients, the Clinical Activity Score was at least 3 and the NOSPECS grade at least 4; duration was under 3 months. Each diagnosis was grounded in clinical symptoms, serum thyroxine and TRAb, thyroid ultrasound, and orbital computed tomography. This chain links TRBV2 with TRBJ1-2; the D is unclear. Sequencing used blood. This receptor was identified in a woman aged 18 to 35 with Graves' ophthalmopathy. The chain's CDR3 is CASSEAGSNYGYTF. The CDR3 DNA reads as TGTGCCAGCAGTGAAGCAGGGAGTAACTATGGCTACACCTTC.